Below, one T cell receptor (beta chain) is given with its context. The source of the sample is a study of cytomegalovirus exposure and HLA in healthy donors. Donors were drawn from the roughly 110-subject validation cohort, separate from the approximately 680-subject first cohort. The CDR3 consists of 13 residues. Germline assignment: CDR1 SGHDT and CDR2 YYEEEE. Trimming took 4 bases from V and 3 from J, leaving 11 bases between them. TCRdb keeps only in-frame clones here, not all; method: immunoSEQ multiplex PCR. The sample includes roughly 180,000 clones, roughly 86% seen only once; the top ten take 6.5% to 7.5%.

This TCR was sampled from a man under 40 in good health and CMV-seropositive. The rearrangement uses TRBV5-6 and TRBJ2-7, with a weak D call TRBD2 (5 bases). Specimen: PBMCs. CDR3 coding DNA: TGTGCCAGCAGCCTATACCGGGACTACGAGCAGTACTTC. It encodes CASSLYRDYEQYF. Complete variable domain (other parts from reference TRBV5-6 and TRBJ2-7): DAGVTQSPTHLIKTRGQQVTLRCSPKSGHDTVSWYQQALGQGPQFIFQYYEEEERQRGNFPDRFSGHQFPNYSSELNVNALLLGDSALYLCASSLYRDYEQYFGPGTRLTVT.